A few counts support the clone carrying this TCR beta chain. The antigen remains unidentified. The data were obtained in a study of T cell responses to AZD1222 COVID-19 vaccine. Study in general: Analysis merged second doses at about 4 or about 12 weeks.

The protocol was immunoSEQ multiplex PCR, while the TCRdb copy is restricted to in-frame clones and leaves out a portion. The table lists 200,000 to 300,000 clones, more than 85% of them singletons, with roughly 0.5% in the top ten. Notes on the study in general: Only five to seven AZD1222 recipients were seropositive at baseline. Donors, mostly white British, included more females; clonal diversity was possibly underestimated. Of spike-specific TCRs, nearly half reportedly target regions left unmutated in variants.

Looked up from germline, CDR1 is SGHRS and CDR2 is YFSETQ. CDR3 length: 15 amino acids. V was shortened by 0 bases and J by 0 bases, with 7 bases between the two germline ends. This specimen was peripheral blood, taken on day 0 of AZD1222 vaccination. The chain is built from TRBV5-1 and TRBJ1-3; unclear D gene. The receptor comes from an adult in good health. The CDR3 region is CASSLGESSGNTIYF. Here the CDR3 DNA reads TGCGCCAGCAGCTTGGGCGAGTCCTCTGGAAACACCATATATTTT.